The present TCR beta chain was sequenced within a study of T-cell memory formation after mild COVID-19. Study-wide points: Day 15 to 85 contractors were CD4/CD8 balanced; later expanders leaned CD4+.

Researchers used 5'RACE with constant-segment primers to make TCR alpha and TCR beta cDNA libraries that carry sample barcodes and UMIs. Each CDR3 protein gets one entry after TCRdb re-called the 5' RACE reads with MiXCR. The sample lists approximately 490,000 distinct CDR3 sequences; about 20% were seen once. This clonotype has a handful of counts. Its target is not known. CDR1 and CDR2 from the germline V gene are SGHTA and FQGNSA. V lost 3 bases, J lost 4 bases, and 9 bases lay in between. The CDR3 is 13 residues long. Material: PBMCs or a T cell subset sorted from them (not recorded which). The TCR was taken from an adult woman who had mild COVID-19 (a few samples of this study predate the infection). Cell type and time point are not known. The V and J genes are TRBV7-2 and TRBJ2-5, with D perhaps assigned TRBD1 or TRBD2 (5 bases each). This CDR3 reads CASSFTGPETQYF. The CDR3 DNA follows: TGTGCCAGCAGCTTTACGGGGCCAGAGACCCAGTACTTC.